This T cell receptor (beta chain) was captured in a study of blood T cell repertoires in COVID-19. Background on the study: The origin of the acute and convalescent COVID-19 samples was the United States, Italy and Spain. Sample material is recorded as cDNA or gDNA derived from T cells, B-cell-depleted T cells, or PBMCs.

As handled by the study authors: Using reference gene primer amplification, nucleated cell counts were estimated. TCRdb's copy holds only in-frame clones and misses some; the assay was immunoSEQ multiplex PCR. V, J and clone size were drawn from that table, and D and trimming were deduced from the DNA. The sample contains tens of thousands of clones, roughly 82% of which appear only once. The material sequenced was peripheral blood. The receptor was isolated from a man aged 50-60 years with active or convalescent COVID-19.

This CDR3 is CASSIRGTTGELFF. Written as DNA, the CDR3 is TGTGCCAGTAGTATTCGGGGGACCACCGGGGAGCTGTTTTTT. The chain combines TRBV19 with TRBJ2-2, with D perhaps TRBD2 (6 bases). This CDR3 comprises 14 residues. Between the trimmed V and J ends, which lost 3 bases and 4 bases, there was a span of 9 bases. Germline lookup yields CDR1 LNHDA and CDR2 SQIVND (reference sequence).